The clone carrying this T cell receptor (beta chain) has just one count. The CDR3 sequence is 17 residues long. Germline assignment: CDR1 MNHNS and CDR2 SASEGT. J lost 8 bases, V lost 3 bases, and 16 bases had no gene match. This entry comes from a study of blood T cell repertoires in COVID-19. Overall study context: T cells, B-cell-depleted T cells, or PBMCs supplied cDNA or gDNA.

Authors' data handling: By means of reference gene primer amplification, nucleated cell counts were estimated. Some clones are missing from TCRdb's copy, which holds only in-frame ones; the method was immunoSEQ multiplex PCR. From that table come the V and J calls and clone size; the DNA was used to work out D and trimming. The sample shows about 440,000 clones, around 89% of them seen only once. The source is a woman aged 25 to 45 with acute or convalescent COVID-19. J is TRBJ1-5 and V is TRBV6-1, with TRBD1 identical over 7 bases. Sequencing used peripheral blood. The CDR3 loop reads CASSEDVPHRGVKPQHF. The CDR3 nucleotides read TGTGCCAGCAGTGAGGATGTCCCCCACAGGGGTGTGAAGCCCCAGCATTTT.